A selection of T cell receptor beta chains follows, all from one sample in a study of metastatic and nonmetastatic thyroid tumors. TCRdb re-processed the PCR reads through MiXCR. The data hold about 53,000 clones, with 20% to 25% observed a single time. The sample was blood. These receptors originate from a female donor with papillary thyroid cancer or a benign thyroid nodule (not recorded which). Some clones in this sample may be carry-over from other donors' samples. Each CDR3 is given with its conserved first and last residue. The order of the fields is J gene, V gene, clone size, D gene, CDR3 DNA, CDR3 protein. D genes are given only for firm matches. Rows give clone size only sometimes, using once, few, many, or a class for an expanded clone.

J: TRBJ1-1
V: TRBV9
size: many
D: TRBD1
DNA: TGTGCCAGCAGCCCGGGACAGGGAGGTGAAGCTTTCTTT
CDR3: CASSPGQGGEAFF

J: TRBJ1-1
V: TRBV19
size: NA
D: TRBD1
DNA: TGTGCCAGCTGTGACAGGGGGAGCACTGAGGCTTTCTTT
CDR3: CASCDRGSTEAFF

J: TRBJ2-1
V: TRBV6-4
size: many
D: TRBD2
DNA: TGTGCCAGCAGCTTGACTAGCGGGAGGCATGAGCAGTTCTTC
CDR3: CASSLTSGRHEQFF

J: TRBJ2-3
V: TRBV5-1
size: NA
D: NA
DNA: TGCGCCACCTCGCAATGGGCGAGGACATATACGCAGTATTTT
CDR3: CATSQWARTYTQYF

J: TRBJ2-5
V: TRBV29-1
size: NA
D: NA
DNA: TGCAGCGTTGAATGGCCCGGCCAAGAGACCCAGTACTTC
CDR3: CSVEWPGQETQYF

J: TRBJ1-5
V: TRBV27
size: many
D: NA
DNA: TGTGCCAGCAGTTTATTGGGACGGGGAGATCAGCCCCAGCATTTT
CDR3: CASSLLGRGDQPQHF

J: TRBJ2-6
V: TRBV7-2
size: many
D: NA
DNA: TGTGCCAGCAGCAACCCCGGGCGTGGGGCCAACGTCCTGACTTTC
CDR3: CASSNPGRGANVLTF

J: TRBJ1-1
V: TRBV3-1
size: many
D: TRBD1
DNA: TGTGCCAGCAGCACACAGGGGGAAGGCACTGAAGCTTTCTTT
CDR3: CASSTQGEGTEAFF

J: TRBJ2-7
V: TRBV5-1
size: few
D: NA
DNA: TGCGCCAGCAGCTTGTGCCTGGTCGAGCAGTACTTC
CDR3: CASSLCLVEQYF

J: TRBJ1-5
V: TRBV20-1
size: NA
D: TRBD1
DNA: TGCAGTGCCAACGGTGGACAGGTTCATCAGCCCCAGCATTTT
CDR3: CSANGGQVHQPQHF

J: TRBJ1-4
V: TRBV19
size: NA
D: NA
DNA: TGCGCCAGTAGTATACTGGCATGGACGGATGAAAAACTGTTTTTT
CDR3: CASSILAWTDEKLFF

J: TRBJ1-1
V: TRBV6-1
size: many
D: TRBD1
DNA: TGTGCCAGCAGTGCTACCGACAGGGGGCTGAACACTGAAGCTTTCTTT
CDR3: CASSATDRGLNTEAFF

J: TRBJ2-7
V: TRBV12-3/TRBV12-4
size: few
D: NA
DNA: TGTGCCAGCAGTTTAGGGTCCGAGTATTACTTC
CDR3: CASSLGSEYYF